A selection of T cell receptor beta chains follows, all from one sample in a study of T cell responses to AZD1222 COVID-19 vaccine. Measured with immunoSEQ multiplex PCR; TCRdb has only the in-frame clones, and not every one. Altogether 95,000 to 150,000 clones are present, 88% being singletons, with the ten largest covering less than 6%. This specimen was peripheral blood, taken on day 0 of AZD1222 vaccination. The receptors here all came from an adult in good health. The CDR3 runs from the conserved cysteine through the conserved F or W. Fields, in order: J gene, V gene, CDR3 length, clone size, D gene, CDR3 protein, CDR3 DNA. D genes are given only for firm matches. Clone sizes are given selectively: once, few, many, or a class where the clone is expanded.

j_gene: TRBJ1-4; v_gene: TRBV3-1/TRBV3-2; len: 13; abundance: once; d_gene: -; CDR3aa: CASKVSTNEKLFF; CDR3nt: TGTGCCAGCAAGGTATCAACTAATGAAAAACTGTTTTTT
j_gene: TRBJ1-3; v_gene: TRBV28; len: 16; abundance: -; d_gene: TRBD1; CDR3aa: CASTIRGTGWGNTIYF; CDR3nt: TGTGCCAGCACCATTCGAGGGACAGGGTGGGGAAACACCATATATTTT
j_gene: TRBJ1-1; v_gene: TRBV19; len: 16; abundance: once; d_gene: -; CDR3aa: CASSPDWGGGDTEAFF; CDR3nt: TGTGCCAGTAGTCCCGACTGGGGGGGCGGAGACACTGAAGCTTTCTTT
j_gene: TRBJ1-5; v_gene: TRBV12-3/TRBV12-4; len: 12; abundance: -; d_gene: -; CDR3aa: CASSLEGKPQHF; CDR3nt: TGTGCCAGCAGTTTAGAGGGGAAGCCCCAGCATTTT
j_gene: TRBJ1-1; v_gene: TRBV5-5; len: 14; abundance: -; d_gene: TRBD1; CDR3aa: CASRPGGGLTEAFF; CDR3nt: TGTGCCAGCAGGCCTGGAGGGGGCTTGACTGAAGCTTTCTTT
j_gene: TRBJ1-1; v_gene: TRBV4-1; len: 15; abundance: few; d_gene: -; CDR3aa: CASSQPIIRDTEAFF; CDR3nt: TGCGCCAGCAGCCAGCCTATTATCCGGGACACTGAAGCTTTCTTT
j_gene: TRBJ1-4; v_gene: TRBV25-1; len: 15; abundance: -; d_gene: -; CDR3aa: CASSESLVTNEKLFF; CDR3nt: TGTGCCAGCAGTGAATCTTTGGTAACTAATGAAAAACTGTTTTTT
j_gene: TRBJ2-5; v_gene: TRBV7-6; len: 13; abundance: -; d_gene: -; CDR3aa: CASSPPGGREQYF; CDR3nt: TGTGCCAGCAGCCCGCCAGGGGGTCGGGAGCAGTACTTC
j_gene: TRBJ2-2; v_gene: TRBV7-2; len: 14; abundance: -; d_gene: TRBD1; CDR3aa: CASRRDRVTGELFF; CDR3nt: TGTGCCAGCAGAAGGGACAGGGTTACCGGGGAGCTGTTTTTT
j_gene: TRBJ2-3; v_gene: TRBV5-1; len: 15; abundance: -; d_gene: -; CDR3aa: CASSLDRAYGDTQYF; CDR3nt: TGCGCCAGCAGCTTGGACAGGGCCTATGGGGATACGCAGTATTTT
j_gene: TRBJ1-5; v_gene: TRBV6-1; len: 15; abundance: -; d_gene: -; CDR3aa: CASSEGGSFHQPQHF; CDR3nt: TGTGCCAGCAGTGAGGGGGGCTCATTCCATCAGCCCCAGCATTTT
j_gene: TRBJ1-2; v_gene: TRBV4-2; len: 15; abundance: -; d_gene: -; CDR3aa: CASSQVETANYGYTF; CDR3nt: TGTGCCAGCAGCCAAGTTGAGACTGCTAACTATGGCTACACCTTC
j_gene: TRBJ2-3; v_gene: TRBV14; len: 13; abundance: -; d_gene: -; CDR3aa: CASSQEQPSTQYF; CDR3nt: TGTGCCAGCAGCCAGGAACAACCGAGTACGCAGTATTTT
j_gene: TRBJ1-1; v_gene: TRBV28; len: 11; abundance: -; d_gene: -; CDR3aa: CASSLGRRAFF; CDR3nt: TGTGCCAGCAGTTTAGGACGTCGAGCTTTCTTT
j_gene: TRBJ2-7; v_gene: TRBV5-1; len: 13; abundance: -; d_gene: -; CDR3aa: CASSEVSSYEQYF; CDR3nt: TGCGCCAGCAGCGAGGTGAGCTCCTACGAGCAGTACTTC
j_gene: TRBJ2-2; v_gene: TRBV6-2/TRBV6-3; len: 16; abundance: once; d_gene: -; CDR3aa: CASSSITRLNTGELFF; CDR3nt: TGTGCCAGCAGTTCCATCACTAGGTTGAACACCGGGGAGCTGTTTTTT
j_gene: TRBJ2-2; v_gene: TRBV10-3; len: 16; abundance: once; d_gene: -; CDR3aa: CAISGVRVTNTGELFF; CDR3nt: TGTGCCATCAGTGGTGTGAGGGTGACTAACACCGGGGAGCTGTTTTTT
j_gene: TRBJ2-1; v_gene: TRBV7-2; len: 13; abundance: -; d_gene: -; CDR3aa: CATRGVGTNEQFF; CDR3nt: TGTGCCACCCGTGGGGTCGGGACCAATGAGCAGTTCTTC
j_gene: TRBJ1-5; v_gene: TRBV6-2/TRBV6-3; len: 12; abundance: -; d_gene: -; CDR3aa: CASGSGGSPQHF; CDR3nt: TGTGCCAGCGGTTCTGGGGGATCGCCCCAGCATTTT
j_gene: TRBJ2-7; v_gene: TRBV28; len: 13; abundance: -; d_gene: -; CDR3aa: CASSWGSTHEQYF; CDR3nt: TGTGCCAGCAGTTGGGGTAGCACCCACGAGCAGTACTTC
j_gene: TRBJ1-6; v_gene: TRBV7-2; len: 15; abundance: -; d_gene: TRBD1; CDR3aa: CASSGTGGNNSPLHF; CDR3nt: TGTGCCAGCAGCGGGACAGGGGGGAATAATTCACCCCTCCACTTT
j_gene: TRBJ2-2; v_gene: TRBV11-3; len: 13; abundance: -; d_gene: -; CDR3aa: CASSLEDTGELFF; CDR3nt: TGTGCCAGCAGCTTAGAGGACACCGGGGAGCTGTTTTTT
j_gene: TRBJ2-3; v_gene: TRBV18; len: 17; abundance: -; d_gene: -; CDR3aa: CASSPRGGRLTTDTQYF; CDR3nt: TGTGCCAGCTCACCCCGTGGGGGGCGTCTTACCACAGATACGCAGTATTTT
j_gene: TRBJ2-3; v_gene: TRBV10-3; len: 14; abundance: -; d_gene: -; CDR3aa: CAITQGGSFDTQYF; CDR3nt: TGTGCCATCACCCAGGGTGGAAGTTTTGATACGCAGTATTTT
j_gene: TRBJ1-1; v_gene: TRBV20-1; len: 11; abundance: -; d_gene: -; CDR3aa: CSASATPEAFF; CDR3nt: TGCAGTGCTAGTGCTACTCCCGAAGCTTTCTTT
j_gene: TRBJ1-3; v_gene: TRBV9; len: 14; abundance: -; d_gene: -; CDR3aa: CASSRADLGNTIYF; CDR3nt: TGTGCCAGTTCCCGGGCGGACCTGGGAAACACCATATATTTT
j_gene: TRBJ1-1; v_gene: TRBV6-6; len: 13; abundance: few; d_gene: -; CDR3aa: CASSFETVTEAFF; CDR3nt: TGTGCCAGCAGTTTCGAGACGGTCACTGAAGCTTTCTTT
j_gene: TRBJ2-2; v_gene: TRBV19; len: 15; abundance: -; d_gene: TRBD2; CDR3aa: CASSMNGGYMGELFF; CDR3nt: TGTGCCAGTAGTATGAACGGGGGGTATATGGGGGAGCTGTTTTTT
j_gene: TRBJ2-7; v_gene: TRBV7-9; len: 11; abundance: few; d_gene: -; CDR3aa: CASSVSYEQYF; CDR3nt: TGTGCCAGCAGCGTATCCTACGAGCAGTACTTC
j_gene: TRBJ1-4; v_gene: TRBV2; len: 14; abundance: -; d_gene: -; CDR3aa: CASRRQATNEKLFF; CDR3nt: TGTGCCAGCAGGAGACAGGCTACTAATGAAAAACTGTTTTTT
j_gene: TRBJ1-5; v_gene: TRBV6-6; len: 14; abundance: -; d_gene: -; CDR3aa: CASMSAVSNQPQHF; CDR3nt: TGTGCCAGCATGTCAGCAGTGAGCAATCAGCCCCAGCATTTT
j_gene: TRBJ1-4; v_gene: TRBV6-5; len: 12; abundance: -; d_gene: -; CDR3aa: CASSYGNEKLFF; CDR3nt: TGTGCCAGCAGTTACGGTAATGAAAAACTGTTTTTT
j_gene: TRBJ1-5; v_gene: TRBV5-8; len: 15; abundance: few; d_gene: -; CDR3aa: CASSGGTRHNQPQHF; CDR3nt: TGTGCCAGCAGCGGGGGGACAAGACACAATCAGCCCCAGCATTTT
j_gene: TRBJ2-7; v_gene: TRBV4-1; len: 15; abundance: -; d_gene: -; CDR3aa: CASSRMIGALGEQYF; CDR3nt: TGCGCCAGCAGCCGCATGATCGGGGCTCTGGGGGAGCAGTACTTC
j_gene: TRBJ2-7; v_gene: TRBV28; len: 17; abundance: -; d_gene: TRBD1; CDR3aa: CASSSAGTGGNGDEQYF; CDR3nt: TGTGCCAGCAGTTCCGCCGGGACAGGGGGCAACGGGGACGAGCAGTACTTC
j_gene: TRBJ1-2; v_gene: TRBV9; len: 15; abundance: once; d_gene: TRBD1; CDR3aa: CASSPGQGPNYGYTF; CDR3nt: TGTGCCAGCAGCCCTGGACAGGGGCCTAACTATGGCTACACCTTC
j_gene: TRBJ2-7; v_gene: TRBV6-2/TRBV6-3; len: 14; abundance: -; d_gene: -; CDR3aa: CASSGAGSSYEQYF; CDR3nt: TGTGCCAGCAGTGGCGCGGGGAGTTCCTACGAGCAGTACTTC
j_gene: TRBJ2-3; v_gene: TRBV7-2; len: 18; abundance: -; d_gene: TRBD2; CDR3aa: CASSFRPTGGLEGHTQYF; CDR3nt: TGTGCCAGCAGTTTTAGACCTACCGGGGGGTTAGAGGGACATACGCAGTATTTT
j_gene: TRBJ1-2; v_gene: TRBV7-9; len: 14; abundance: -; d_gene: -; CDR3aa: CASSLSTANYGYTF; CDR3nt: TGTGCCAGCAGCTTATCGACAGCCAACTATGGCTACACCTTC
j_gene: TRBJ1-2; v_gene: TRBV7-9; len: 15; abundance: -; d_gene: -; CDR3aa: CASSSNRDSFYGYTF; CDR3nt: TGTGCCAGCAGCTCAAACAGGGACTCCTTCTATGGCTACACCTTC